This T cell receptor (beta chain) was documented in a study of blood T cell repertoires in COVID-19. Trimming pared 4 bases from V and 2 bases from J, leaving 12 bases between. This CDR3 is built from 15 residues. CDR1 and CDR2 from the germline V gene are MNHEY and SMNVEV (reference sequence). Clones were sequenced by immunoSEQ multiplex PCR, and TCRdb holds only the in-frame ones, with some missing. The sample lists 200,000 or so clones; around 77% were seen once. The specimen was peripheral blood. The chain joins TRBV27 to TRBJ2-1; TRBD1 is a possible D gene (6 bases). The clonotype comes from a man between 60 and 75 years old with active or convalescent COVID-19. CDR3 nucleotide sequence: TGTGCCAGCAGTTCCGGGACATATACCTACAATGAGCAGTTCTTC. As protein: CASSSGTYTYNEQFF.